This TCR beta chain was retrieved from a study of blood T cell repertoires in COVID-19. In the study overall: Sites across the United States, Italy and Spain contributed samples from acute and convalescent COVID-19. The cDNA or gDNA used as material had been derived from T cells, B-cell-depleted T cells, or PBMCs.

This clone was detected once. Per germline, CDR1 MNHEY and CDR2 SVGEGT. This CDR3 is built from 14 residues. V was clipped by 0 bases and J by 4 bases, with 9 bases between them. In the authors' methods: The authors estimated nucleated cell counts from reference gene primer amplification. Libraries were prepared by immunoSEQ multiplex PCR; TCRdb keeps only in-frame clonotypes and omits some of them. V, J and clone size are taken as reported in that table, and D and trimming were inferred from the DNA itself. Of 74,000 or so clones in the sample, more than 80% are singletons; the top ten hold 2.5% to 3%.

V gene TRBV6-2 or TRBV6-3 combines with J gene TRBJ1-1; TRBD1 might be the D (5 bases). The sequenced material came from peripheral blood. The source is a man in his fifties with acute or convalescent COVID-19. The CDR3 loop reads CASSYSGGTTEAFF. The DNA of the CDR3 is TGTGCCAGCAGTTACTCTGGGGGGACCACTGAAGCTTTCTTT.